These T cell receptor beta chains were read from a single sample in a study of shared clonotypes between healthy human individuals. Some clones are missing from TCRdb's copy, which holds only in-frame ones; the method was immunoSEQ multiplex PCR. The sample carries over a million clones, about four fifths recorded once. Input material: memory CD4+ T cells from PBMCs. The receptors derive from a young man in good health. Some clones in this sample may be carry-over from other donors' samples. The CDR3 runs from the conserved cysteine through the conserved F or W. Each record gives: CDR3 length, V gene, J gene, clone size, D gene, CDR3 DNA, CDR3 protein. A D gene is named only where the DNA matches it firmly. Rows give clone size only sometimes, using once, few, many, or a class for an expanded clone.

CDR3 length: 16; V gene: TRBV7-3; J gene: TRBJ2-3; clone size: .; D gene: TRBD1; CDR3 DNA: TGTGCCAGCAGCCGCGGACAGGGAAGGCCCACAGATACGCAGTATTTT; CDR3 protein: CASSRGQGRPTDTQYF
CDR3 length: 14; V gene: TRBV7-3; J gene: TRBJ1-1; clone size: few; D gene: .; CDR3 DNA: TGTGCCAGCAGCGCACAGGGAACGAACACTGAAGCTTTCTTT; CDR3 protein: CASSAQGTNTEAFF
CDR3 length: 11; V gene: TRBV28; J gene: TRBJ2-1; clone size: .; D gene: .; CDR3 DNA: TGTGCCAGCAGTTTTGTAAGTGAGCAGTTCTTC; CDR3 protein: CASSFVSEQFF
CDR3 length: 17; V gene: TRBV29-1; J gene: TRBJ1-1; clone size: .; D gene: .; CDR3 DNA: TGCAGCGTTGCTCCTCTTACCCCGAGGAGGGGAGACACTGAAGCTTTCTTT; CDR3 protein: CSVAPLTPRRGDTEAFF
CDR3 length: 17; V gene: TRBV4-2; J gene: TRBJ2-3; clone size: .; D gene: TRBD2; CDR3 DNA: TGTGCCAGCAGCCCCGTAGCGGGAAGGGTCGGGACAGATACGCAGTATTTT; CDR3 protein: CASSPVAGRVGTDTQYF
CDR3 length: 14; V gene: TRBV29-1; J gene: TRBJ2-1; clone size: .; D gene: .; CDR3 DNA: TGCAGCGTGGTCGGGACCCTGCTTTACAATGAGCAGTTCTTC; CDR3 protein: CSVVGTLLYNEQFF
CDR3 length: 14; V gene: TRBV11-2; J gene: TRBJ2-3; clone size: .; D gene: .; CDR3 DNA: TGTGCCAGCAGCTTTTATCTCGGAGACCATACGCAGTATTTT; CDR3 protein: CASSFYLGDHTQYF
CDR3 length: 11; V gene: TRBV5-1; J gene: TRBJ1-2; clone size: few; D gene: .; CDR3 DNA: TGCGCCAGCAGCTCGAGCAGTGGCTACACCTTC; CDR3 protein: CASSSSSGYTF
CDR3 length: 12; V gene: TRBV5-4; J gene: TRBJ2-3; clone size: .; D gene: .; CDR3 DNA: TGTGCCAGCAGCCTTAGCGGAGATACGCAGTATTTT; CDR3 protein: CASSLSGDTQYF
CDR3 length: 15; V gene: TRBV28; J gene: TRBJ2-1; clone size: .; D gene: TRBD2; CDR3 DNA: TGTGCCAGCAGTGAGGCCGGGACTAGCGGAAATGAGCAGTTCTTC; CDR3 protein: CASSEAGTSGNEQFF
CDR3 length: 15; V gene: TRBV11-2; J gene: TRBJ2-1; clone size: .; D gene: .; CDR3 DNA: TGTGCCAGCAGCCGCCAGGCCAGGGCCTACAATGAGCAGTTCTTC; CDR3 protein: CASSRQARAYNEQFF
CDR3 length: 18; V gene: TRBV5-5; J gene: TRBJ2-2; clone size: .; D gene: TRBD1; CDR3 DNA: TGTGCCAGCAGTTCACCAAGACCAGGGACAGTGAACACCGGGGAGCTGTTTTTT; CDR3 protein: CASSSPRPGTVNTGELFF
CDR3 length: 16; V gene: TRBV7-9; J gene: TRBJ2-7; clone size: .; D gene: .; CDR3 DNA: TGTGCCAGCAGCTTGGGGCTAACGGGAGTGGACTACGAGCAGTACTTC; CDR3 protein: CASSLGLTGVDYEQYF
CDR3 length: 16; V gene: TRBV5-1; J gene: TRBJ2-3; clone size: .; D gene: .; CDR3 DNA: TGCGCCAGCAGCTCCGATCCCGCAGATATCACAGATACGCAGTATTTT; CDR3 protein: CASSSDPADITDTQYF
CDR3 length: 13; V gene: TRBV9; J gene: TRBJ1-1; clone size: .; D gene: .; CDR3 DNA: TGTGCCAGCAGCGTTACGGGGGGCACTGAAGCTTTCTTT; CDR3 protein: CASSVTGGTEAFF
CDR3 length: 13; V gene: TRBV7-9; J gene: TRBJ1-5; clone size: few; D gene: .; CDR3 DNA: TGTGCCAGCAGCCGGGACCGTGATCAGCCCCAGCATTTT; CDR3 protein: CASSRDRDQPQHF
CDR3 length: 16; V gene: TRBV4-2; J gene: TRBJ2-3; clone size: .; D gene: TRBD2; CDR3 DNA: TGTGCCAGCAGCCAAGATCCCGGGAGGGCAACAGATACGCAGTATTTT; CDR3 protein: CASSQDPGRATDTQYF
CDR3 length: 17; V gene: TRBV7-8; J gene: TRBJ2-1; clone size: .; D gene: TRBD1; CDR3 DNA: TGTGCCAGCAGCCCCTTCGGGGGGACAGGGGGCTACAATGAGCAGTTCTTC; CDR3 protein: CASSPFGGTGGYNEQFF
CDR3 length: 14; V gene: TRBV29-1; J gene: TRBJ2-1; clone size: .; D gene: TRBD2; CDR3 DNA: TGCAGCGTAATCCCTAGCGGGAGCTACAATGAGCAGTTCTTC; CDR3 protein: CSVIPSGSYNEQFF
CDR3 length: 13; V gene: TRBV15; J gene: TRBJ1-5; clone size: .; D gene: .; CDR3 DNA: TGTGCCACCAAGACACATCTAGCTCAGCCCCAGCATTTT; CDR3 protein: CATKTHLAQPQHF
CDR3 length: 14; V gene: TRBV7-9; J gene: TRBJ2-7; clone size: .; D gene: TRBD1; CDR3 DNA: TGTGCCAGCAGTCTTGGGGGGACAGGGTACGAGCAGTACTTC; CDR3 protein: CASSLGGTGYEQYF
CDR3 length: 13; V gene: TRBV6-1; J gene: TRBJ2-5; clone size: .; D gene: .; CDR3 DNA: TGTGCCAGCACCCGACAGTCACAAGAGACCCAGTACTTC; CDR3 protein: CASTRQSQETQYF
CDR3 length: 15; V gene: TRBV5-6; J gene: TRBJ2-3; clone size: .; D gene: TRBD1; CDR3 DNA: TGTGCCAGCAGCTCTGGGACAGCTACCATATATACGCAGTATTTT; CDR3 protein: CASSSGTATIYTQYF
CDR3 length: 12; V gene: TRBV7-9; J gene: TRBJ1-1; clone size: .; D gene: .; CDR3 DNA: TGTGCCAGCAGCCGCAGGGAGGGTGAAGCTTTCTTT; CDR3 protein: CASSRREGEAFF
CDR3 length: 13; V gene: TRBV28; J gene: TRBJ2-6; clone size: few; D gene: .; CDR3 DNA: TGTGCCAGCAACCGCTCTGGGGCCAACGTCCTGACTTTC; CDR3 protein: CASNRSGANVLTF
CDR3 length: 13; V gene: TRBV30; J gene: TRBJ2-5; clone size: .; D gene: .; CDR3 DNA: TGTGCCTGGACTCCGACAGACCAAGAGACCCAGTACTTC; CDR3 protein: CAWTPTDQETQYF
CDR3 length: 15; V gene: TRBV7-2; J gene: TRBJ1-2; clone size: .; D gene: .; CDR3 DNA: TGTGCCAGCAGCCCGGGGGCGGGCGCTAACTATGGCTACACCTTC; CDR3 protein: CASSPGAGANYGYTF
CDR3 length: 15; V gene: TRBV2; J gene: TRBJ2-5; clone size: .; D gene: .; CDR3 DNA: TGTGCCAGCACCGGGCAGGGTGGGGTAGGAGAGACCCAGTACTTC; CDR3 protein: CASTGQGGVGETQYF
CDR3 length: 13; V gene: TRBV30; J gene: TRBJ1-1; clone size: .; D gene: .; CDR3 DNA: TGTGCCTGGAGTTCTCCGGGACCGGGGAGAGCTTTCTTT; CDR3 protein: CAWSSPGPGRAFF
CDR3 length: 15; V gene: TRBV11-2; J gene: TRBJ2-1; clone size: .; D gene: TRBD1; CDR3 DNA: TGTGCCAGCAGCTCATGGGACAGGGGGCGGAATGAGCAGTTCTTC; CDR3 protein: CASSSWDRGRNEQFF
CDR3 length: 16; V gene: TRBV28; J gene: TRBJ1-1; clone size: .; D gene: TRBD1; CDR3 DNA: TGTGCCAGCAGGTTTGAACAGGGGGCGGGGGACACTGAAGCTTTCTTT; CDR3 protein: CASRFEQGAGDTEAFF
CDR3 length: 16; V gene: TRBV18; J gene: TRBJ1-4; clone size: .; D gene: .; CDR3 DNA: TGTGCCAGCTCGCGTGGACAGATTTCAACTAATGAAAAACTGTTTTTT; CDR3 protein: CASSRGQISTNEKLFF
CDR3 length: 15; V gene: TRBV7-2; J gene: TRBJ2-1; clone size: .; D gene: .; CDR3 DNA: TGTGCCAGCTCCTATCAGGGTTTCTCCTACAATGAGCAGTTCTTC; CDR3 protein: CASSYQGFSYNEQFF
CDR3 length: 13; V gene: TRBV6-1; J gene: TRBJ1-1; clone size: .; D gene: .; CDR3 DNA: TGTGCCAGCAGTGAAACTATGAACACTGAAGCTTTCTTT; CDR3 protein: CASSETMNTEAFF
CDR3 length: 13; V gene: TRBV29-1; J gene: TRBJ2-3; clone size: .; D gene: TRBD1; CDR3 DNA: TGCAGCGTTATGGGACAGTTAACAGATACGCAGTATTTT; CDR3 protein: CSVMGQLTDTQYF
CDR3 length: 14; V gene: TRBV10-3; J gene: TRBJ1-1; clone size: .; D gene: TRBD1; CDR3 DNA: TGTGCCATCGGGGGGACAGGGGGCAACACTGAAGCTTTCTTT; CDR3 protein: CAIGGTGGNTEAFF
CDR3 length: 14; V gene: TRBV27; J gene: TRBJ1-5; clone size: .; D gene: .; CDR3 DNA: TGTGCCAGCAGTCAACCGGGACAAGTCCAGCCCCAGCATTTT; CDR3 protein: CASSQPGQVQPQHF
CDR3 length: 13; V gene: TRBV7-6; J gene: TRBJ2-4; clone size: .; D gene: .; CDR3 DNA: TGTGCCAGCAGCCGGGACGTAAAAAACATTCAGTACTTC; CDR3 protein: CASSRDVKNIQYF
CDR3 length: 13; V gene: TRBV9; J gene: TRBJ2-2; clone size: few; D gene: .; CDR3 DNA: TGTGCCAGCAGCACTATCTTATCCGGGGAGCTGTTTTTT; CDR3 protein: CASSTILSGELFF
CDR3 length: 15; V gene: TRBV30; J gene: TRBJ2-7; clone size: .; D gene: .; CDR3 DNA: TGTGCCTGGAGGAAGAGGACAGCCCAGGTCTACGAGCAGTACTTC; CDR3 protein: CAWRKRTAQVYEQYF
CDR3 length: 12; V gene: TRBV29-1; J gene: TRBJ2-3; clone size: .; D gene: .; CDR3 DNA: TGCAGCGGGTGGGACCACACAGATACGCAGTATTTT; CDR3 protein: CSGWDHTDTQYF
CDR3 length: 14; V gene: TRBV2; J gene: TRBJ1-2; clone size: .; D gene: .; CDR3 DNA: TGTGCCAGCAGTGAGATCACAGGGAACTATGGCTACACCTTC; CDR3 protein: CASSEITGNYGYTF
CDR3 length: 15; V gene: TRBV7-3; J gene: TRBJ2-1; clone size: few; D gene: .; CDR3 DNA: TGTGCCAGCAGCTTAACTAGGGGCCAGGGCACTGAGCAGTTCTTC; CDR3 protein: CASSLTRGQGTEQFF
CDR3 length: 17; V gene: TRBV4-2; J gene: TRBJ2-7; clone size: .; D gene: .; CDR3 DNA: TGTGCCAGCAGCCAAGCTCACTCTACAGGTTCGACCTACGAGCAGTACTTC; CDR3 protein: CASSQAHSTGSTYEQYF
CDR3 length: 13; V gene: TRBV29-1; J gene: TRBJ2-5; clone size: once; D gene: TRBD1; CDR3 DNA: TGCAGCATATCGGGACAGCCACAAGAGACCCAGTACTTC; CDR3 protein: CSISGQPQETQYF
CDR3 length: 15; V gene: TRBV27; J gene: TRBJ1-2; clone size: .; D gene: TRBD1; CDR3 DNA: TGTGCCAGCAGTAGACAGGGGACAGGGGTCTATGGCTACACCTTC; CDR3 protein: CASSRQGTGVYGYTF
CDR3 length: 13; V gene: TRBV11-3; J gene: TRBJ2-3; clone size: .; D gene: .; CDR3 DNA: TGTGCCAGCAAGAGCGGTTCCACAGATACGCAGTATTTT; CDR3 protein: CASKSGSTDTQYF